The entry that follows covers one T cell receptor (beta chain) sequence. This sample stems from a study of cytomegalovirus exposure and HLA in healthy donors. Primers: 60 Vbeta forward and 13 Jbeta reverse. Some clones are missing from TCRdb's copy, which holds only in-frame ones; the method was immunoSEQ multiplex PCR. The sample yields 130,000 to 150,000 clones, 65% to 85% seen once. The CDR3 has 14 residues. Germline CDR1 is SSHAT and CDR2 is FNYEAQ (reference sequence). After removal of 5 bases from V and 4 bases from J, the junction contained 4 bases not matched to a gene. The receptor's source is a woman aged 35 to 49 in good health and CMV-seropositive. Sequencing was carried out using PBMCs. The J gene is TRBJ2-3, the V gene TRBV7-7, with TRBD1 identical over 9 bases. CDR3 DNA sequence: TGTGCCAGCAGCCCCACAGGGGGCGCAGATACGCAGTATTTT. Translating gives CASSPTGGADTQYF. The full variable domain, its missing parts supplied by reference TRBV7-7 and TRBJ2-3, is GAGVSQSPRYKVTKRGQDVTLRCDPISSHATLYWYQQALGQGPEFLTYFNYEAQPDKSGLPSDRFSAERPEGSISTLTIQRTEQRDSAMYRCASSPTGGADTQYFGPGTRLTVL.